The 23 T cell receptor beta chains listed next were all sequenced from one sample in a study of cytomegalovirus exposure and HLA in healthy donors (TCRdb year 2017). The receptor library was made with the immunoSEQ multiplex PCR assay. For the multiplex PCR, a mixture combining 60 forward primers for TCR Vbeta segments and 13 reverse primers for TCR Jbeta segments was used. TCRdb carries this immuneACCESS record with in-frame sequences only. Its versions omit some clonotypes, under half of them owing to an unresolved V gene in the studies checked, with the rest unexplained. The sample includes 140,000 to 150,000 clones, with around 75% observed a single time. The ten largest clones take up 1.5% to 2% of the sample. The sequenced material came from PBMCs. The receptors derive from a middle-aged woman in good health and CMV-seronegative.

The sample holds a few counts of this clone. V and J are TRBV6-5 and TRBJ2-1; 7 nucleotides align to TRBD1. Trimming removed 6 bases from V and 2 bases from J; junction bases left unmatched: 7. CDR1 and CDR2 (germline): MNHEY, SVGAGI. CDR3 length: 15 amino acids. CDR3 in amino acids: CASRRDSSTYNEQFF. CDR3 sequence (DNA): TGTGCCAGCAGGAGGGACAGCTCCACCTACAATGAGCAGTTCTTC.

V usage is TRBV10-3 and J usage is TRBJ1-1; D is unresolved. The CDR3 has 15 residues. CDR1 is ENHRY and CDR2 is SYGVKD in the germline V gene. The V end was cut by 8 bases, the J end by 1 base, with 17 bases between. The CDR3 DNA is TGTGCCATCGGGCCATACCTACACCCGAACACTGAAGCTTTCTTT. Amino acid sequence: CAIGPYLHPNTEAFF.

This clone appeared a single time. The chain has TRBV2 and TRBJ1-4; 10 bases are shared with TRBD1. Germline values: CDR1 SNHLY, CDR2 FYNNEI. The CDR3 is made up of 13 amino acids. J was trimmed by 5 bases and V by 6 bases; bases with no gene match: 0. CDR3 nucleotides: TGTGCCAGCAGGGGACAGGGGAATGAAAAACTGTTTTTT. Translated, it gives CASRGQGNEKLFF. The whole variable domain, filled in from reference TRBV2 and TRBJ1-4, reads EPEVTQTPSHQVTQMGQEVILRCVPISNHLYFYWYRQILGQKVEFLVSFYNNEISEKSEIFDDQFSVERPDGSNFTLKIRSTKLEDSAMYFCASRGQGNEKLFFGSGTQLSVL.

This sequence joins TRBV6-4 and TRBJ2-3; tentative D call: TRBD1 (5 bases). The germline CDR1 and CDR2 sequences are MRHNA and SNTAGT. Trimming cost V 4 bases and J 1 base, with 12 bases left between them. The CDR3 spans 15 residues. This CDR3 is CASSVGLGGTDTQYF. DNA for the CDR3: TGTGCCAGCAGTGTCGGGCTAGGGGGCACAGATACGCAGTATTTT.

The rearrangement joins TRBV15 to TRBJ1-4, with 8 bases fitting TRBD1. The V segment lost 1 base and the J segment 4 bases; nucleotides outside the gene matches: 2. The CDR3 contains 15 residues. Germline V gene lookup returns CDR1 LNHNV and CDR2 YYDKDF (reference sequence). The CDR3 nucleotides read TGTGCCACCAGCAGAGCTGGGACAGGTAATGAAAAACTGTTTTTT. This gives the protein CATSRAGTGNEKLFF.

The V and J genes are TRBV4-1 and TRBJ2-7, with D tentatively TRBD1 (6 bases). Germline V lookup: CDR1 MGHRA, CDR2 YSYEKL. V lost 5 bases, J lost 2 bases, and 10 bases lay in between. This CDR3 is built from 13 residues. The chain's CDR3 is CASSFGQTYEQYF. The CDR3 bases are TGCGCCAGCAGCTTCGGACAGACCTACGAGCAGTACTTC.

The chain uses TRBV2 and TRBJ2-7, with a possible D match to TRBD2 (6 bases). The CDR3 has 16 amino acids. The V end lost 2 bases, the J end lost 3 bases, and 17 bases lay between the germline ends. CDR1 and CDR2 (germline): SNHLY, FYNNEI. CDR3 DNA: TGTGCCAGCAGTGAAATCGCGGGGAGCAGTCTCTACGAGCAGTACTTC. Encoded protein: CASSEIAGSSLYEQYF.

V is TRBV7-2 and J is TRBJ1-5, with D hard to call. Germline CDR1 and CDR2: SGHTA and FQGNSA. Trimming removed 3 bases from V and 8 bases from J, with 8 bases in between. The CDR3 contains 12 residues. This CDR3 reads CASSFNNEPQHF. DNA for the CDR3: TGTGCCAGCAGCTTTAATAATGAGCCCCAGCATTTT.

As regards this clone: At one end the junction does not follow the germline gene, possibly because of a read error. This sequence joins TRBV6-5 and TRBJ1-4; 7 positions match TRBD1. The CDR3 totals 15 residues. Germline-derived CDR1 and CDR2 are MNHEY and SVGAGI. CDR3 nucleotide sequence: TGTGCCAACAGTTACTCAATAGACAGGGACGAAAAACTGTTTTTT. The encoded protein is CANSYSIDRDEKLFF.

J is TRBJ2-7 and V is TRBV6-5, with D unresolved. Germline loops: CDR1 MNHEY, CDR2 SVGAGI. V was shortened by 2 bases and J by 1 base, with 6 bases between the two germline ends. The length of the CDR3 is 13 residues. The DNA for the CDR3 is TGTGCCAGCAGTTACACACAGTCCTACGAGCAGTACTTC. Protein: CASSYTQSYEQYF.

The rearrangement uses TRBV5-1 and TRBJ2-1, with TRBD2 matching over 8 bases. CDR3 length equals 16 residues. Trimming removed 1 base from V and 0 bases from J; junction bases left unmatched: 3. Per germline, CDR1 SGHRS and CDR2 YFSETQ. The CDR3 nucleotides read TGCGCCAGCAGCTTGCCTAGCGGGCCCTCCTACAATGAGCAGTTCTTC. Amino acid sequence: CASSLPSGPSYNEQFF.

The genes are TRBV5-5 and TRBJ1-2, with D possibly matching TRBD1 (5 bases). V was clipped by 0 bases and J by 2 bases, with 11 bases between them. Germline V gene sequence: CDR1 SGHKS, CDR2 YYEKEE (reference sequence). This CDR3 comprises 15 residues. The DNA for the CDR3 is TGTGCCAGCAGCTTGGCAGGGCCAGCGAACTATGGCTACACCTTC. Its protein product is CASSLAGPANYGYTF. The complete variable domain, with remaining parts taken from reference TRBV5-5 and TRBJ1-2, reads DAGVTQSPTHLIKTRGQQVTLRCSPISGHKSVSWYQQVLGQGPQFIFQYYEKEERGRGNFPDRFSARQFPNYSSELNVNALLLGDSALYLCASSLAGPANYGYTFGSGTRLTVV.

This CDR3 is CASSSRVPYEQYF. In DNA form, the CDR3 reads TGTGCCAGCAGCAGCAGGGTACCCTACGAGCAGTACTTC. The chain links TRBV7-8 to TRBJ2-7, with D perhaps matching TRBD1 (5 bases). Trimming took 5 bases from V and 2 from J, leaving 10 bases between them. The CDR3 runs 13 residues. Germline V gene sequence: CDR1 SGHVS, CDR2 FQNEAQ. Based on the CDR3 plus reference TRBV7-8 and TRBJ2-7, the full variable domain is GAGVSQSPRYKVAKRGQDVALRCDPISGHVSLFWYQQALGQGPEFLTYFQNEAQLDKSGLPSDRFFAERPEGSVSTLKIQRTQQEDSAVYLCASSSRVPYEQYFGPGTRLTVT.

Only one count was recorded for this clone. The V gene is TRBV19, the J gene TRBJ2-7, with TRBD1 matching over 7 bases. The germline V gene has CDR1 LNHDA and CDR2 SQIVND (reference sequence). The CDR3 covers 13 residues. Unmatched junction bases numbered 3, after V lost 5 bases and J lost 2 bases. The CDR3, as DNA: TGTGCCAGTAGTGAGACAGGGCCCTACGAGCAGTACTTC. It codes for CASSETGPYEQYF.

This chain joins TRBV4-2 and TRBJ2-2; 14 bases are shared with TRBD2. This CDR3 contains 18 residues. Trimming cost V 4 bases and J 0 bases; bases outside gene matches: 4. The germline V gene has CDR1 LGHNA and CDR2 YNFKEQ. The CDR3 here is CASSLGLAGASNTGELFF. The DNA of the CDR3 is TGTGCCAGCAGCCTGGGACTAGCGGGAGCTTCGAACACCGGGGAGCTGTTTTTT.

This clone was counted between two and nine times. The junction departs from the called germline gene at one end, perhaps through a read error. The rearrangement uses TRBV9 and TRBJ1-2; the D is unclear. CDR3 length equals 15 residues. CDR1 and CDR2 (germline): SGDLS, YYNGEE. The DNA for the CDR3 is TGTGCCAGCAGCGTAGAGGCCCACCGGGGTTATGACTACACCTTC. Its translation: CASSVEAHRGYDYTF.

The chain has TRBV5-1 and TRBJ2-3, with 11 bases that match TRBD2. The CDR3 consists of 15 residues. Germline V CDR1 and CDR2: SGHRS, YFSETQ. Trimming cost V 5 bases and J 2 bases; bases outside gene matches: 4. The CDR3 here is CASRLAGGSTDTQYF. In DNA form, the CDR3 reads TGCGCCAGCAGATTAGCGGGGGGGTCCACAGATACGCAGTATTTT.

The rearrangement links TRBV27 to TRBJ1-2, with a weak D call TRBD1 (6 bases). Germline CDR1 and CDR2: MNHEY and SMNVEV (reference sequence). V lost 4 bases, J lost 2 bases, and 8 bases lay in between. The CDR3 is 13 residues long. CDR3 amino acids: CASSYTGNYGYTF. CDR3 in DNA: TGTGCCAGCAGTTACACAGGGAACTATGGCTACACCTTC.

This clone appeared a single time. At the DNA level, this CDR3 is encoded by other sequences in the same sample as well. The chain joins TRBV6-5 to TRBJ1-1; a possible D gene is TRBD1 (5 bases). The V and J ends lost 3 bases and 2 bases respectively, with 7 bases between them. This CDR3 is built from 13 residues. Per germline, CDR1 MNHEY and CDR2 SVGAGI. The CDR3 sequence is CASSYQGNTEAFF. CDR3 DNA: TGTGCCAGCAGTTATCAGGGAAACACTGAAGCTTTCTTT.

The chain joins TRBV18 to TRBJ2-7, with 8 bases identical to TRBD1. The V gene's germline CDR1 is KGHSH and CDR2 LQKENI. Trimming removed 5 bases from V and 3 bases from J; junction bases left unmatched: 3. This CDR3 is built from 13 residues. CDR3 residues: CASSEGQVYEQYF. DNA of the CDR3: TGTGCCAGCTCAGAGGGACAGGTCTACGAGCAGTACTTC.

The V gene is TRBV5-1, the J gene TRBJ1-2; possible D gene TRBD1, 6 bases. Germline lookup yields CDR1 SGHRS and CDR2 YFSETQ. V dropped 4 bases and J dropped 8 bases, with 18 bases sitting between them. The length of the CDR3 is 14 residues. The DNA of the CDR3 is TGCGCCAGCAGCCTACTGGACAGCGGGAGAGGCTACACCTTC. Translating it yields CASSLLDSGRGYTF.

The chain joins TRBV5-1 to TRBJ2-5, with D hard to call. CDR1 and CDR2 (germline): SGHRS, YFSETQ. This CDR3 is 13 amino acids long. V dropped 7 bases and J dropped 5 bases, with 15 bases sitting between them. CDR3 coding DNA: TGCGCCAGCCGCCCCCGGAGTTCGGAGACCCAGTACTTC. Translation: CASRPRSSETQYF.

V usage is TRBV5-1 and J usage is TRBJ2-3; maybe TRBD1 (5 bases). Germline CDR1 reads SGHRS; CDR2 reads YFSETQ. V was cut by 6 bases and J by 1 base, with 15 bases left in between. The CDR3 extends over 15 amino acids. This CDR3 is CASKQEGRGTDTQYF. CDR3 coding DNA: TGCGCCAGCAAACAGGAAGGACGGGGCACAGATACGCAGTATTTT.